This T cell receptor beta chain was recorded in a study of blood T cell repertoires in COVID-19. TCRdb's copy holds only in-frame clones and misses some; the assay was immunoSEQ multiplex PCR. The repertoire includes about 300,000 clones, 85% to 90% of them detected once, and about 1.7% sits in the top ten. The clonotype was recovered from a woman under 40 with COVID-19, enrolled during active disease. The source material was peripheral blood.

The CDR3 region is CASSTGQGVFNEQFF. The CDR3 DNA reads as TGTGCCAGTAGTACGGGACAGGGGGTTTTCAATGAGCAGTTCTTC. The rearrangement uses TRBV19 and TRBJ2-1; 11 positions agree with TRBD1. The CDR3 runs 15 residues. The J segment lost 6 bases and the V segment lost 4 bases, leaving 5 bases of the junction unmatched. Germline V CDR1 and CDR2: LNHDA, SQIVND (reference sequence).